This T cell receptor (beta chain) was recorded in a study of T cells in Graves' hyperthyroidism and ophthalmopathy. In the study overall: Peripheral blood samples were taken at initial diagnosis, prior to any treatment. Findings and limits, study-wide: Most clonotypes expanded in thyroid above 0.001 were likewise present in blood.

CDR1 and CDR2 from the germline V gene are GTSNPN and SVGIG (reference sequence). This CDR3 comprises 13 residues. The V gene lost 5 bases and the J gene lost 4 bases, with 12 bases spanning the gap. Using RNA transcripts as the source, TCR beta CDR3 regions were amplified. With the HTBI primer set, the TCR CDR3 went through a first round of RT-PCR. TCRdb ran MiXCR on the multiplex PCR reads and lists one entry per CDR3 protein. Altogether about 350,000 distinct CDR3 sequences are present, over 15% being singletons, with the ten largest covering roughly 16%. About this clonotype itself: As yet, its antigen is unknown.

The TCR was taken from a woman in her thirties or forties with Graves' ophthalmopathy. The rearrangement uses TRBV30 and TRBJ1-5, with D maybe TRBD1 (6 bases). The sequenced sample was blood. For the CDR3, the DNA is TGTGCCTGGGGACCGGACAGAAATCAGCCCCAGCATTTT. Amino acid sequence: CAWGPDRNQPQHF.